One and the same sample provided the 17 T cell receptor beta chains below, sequenced in a study of T cell repertoires in cytomegalovirus infection. From the reads, TCRdb called clonotypes with MiXCR, one entry per CDR3 protein. The sample includes 900,000 to 950,000 distinct CDR3 sequences, 30% to 40% of them seen just once. Which antigens these TCRs recognize remains unknown. The sample was cultured CD8+ T cells from PBMCs, taken from culture after CMV antigen stimulation. These receptors were obtained from a human donor in good health (CMV status not recorded). Some clones in this sample may be carry-over from other donors' samples.

The chain couples TRBV2 to TRBJ1-6; D is unclear. The germline V gene encodes CDR1 SNHLY and CDR2 FYNNEI. The CDR3 covers 15 residues. V was pared by 9 bases and J by 0 bases, with 12 bases between. The CDR3 region has the DNA TGTGCCAGAAGACGGAAGAGCTCCTATAATTCACCCCTCCACTTT. It encodes CARRRKSSYNSPLHF.

This clonotype came up a few times. This sequence joins TRBV12-3 or TRBV12-4 and TRBJ1-5; D is unclear. With 7 bases removed from V and 7 bases from J, the gap between germline ends came to 14 bases. The CDR3 extends over 13 amino acids. The CDR3 reads CASTIGLLQPQHF. CDR3 sequence (DNA): TGTGCCAGCACTATAGGGCTCCTACAGCCCCAGCATTTT.

In nucleotides, the CDR3 is TGTGCCAGCAGTGGGCGATTCGTGTTCTTC. Its translation: CASSGRFVFF. The chain recombines TRBV2 with TRBJ2-1; unclear D gene. With 4 bases removed from V and 15 bases from J, the gap between germline ends came to 10 bases. This CDR3 has 10 amino acids. Germline V CDR1 and CDR2: SNHLY, FYNNEI.

This clonotype was picked up a small number of times. The rearrangement joins TRBV11-2 to TRBJ2-1; perhaps TRBD2 as D (6 bases). Trimming took 5 bases from V and 2 from J, leaving 19 bases between them. This CDR3 region has 17 residues. The germline V gene encodes CDR1 SGHAT and CDR2 FQNNGV. CDR3 sequence reads: CASSMWYRDSPYNEQFF. The CDR3 DNA follows: TGTGCCAGCAGCATGTGGTACCGGGACTCGCCCTACAATGAGCAGTTCTTC.

For this clonotype: This may come from a read error, since a much larger clone is one base off. This chain links TRBV7-2 with TRBJ2-2, with no clear D. Germline V gene data show CDR1 as SGHTA and CDR2 as FQGNSA. The CDR3 has 15 amino acids. Here the CDR3 DNA reads TGTGCCAGCAGCTTAGAACAGCCGAACATCGGGGAGCTGTTTTTT. Translating gives CASSLEQPNIGELFF. Using reference TRBV7-2 and TRBJ2-2 for the parts outside the CDR3, the full variable domain is GAGVSQSPSNKVTEKGKDVELRCDPISGHTALYWYRQSLGQGLEFLIYFQGNSAPDKSGLPSDRFSAERTGGSVSTLTIQRTQQEDSAVYLCASSLEQPNIGELFFGEGSRLTVL.

V is TRBV7-9 and J is TRBJ1-3; 10 bases line up with TRBD1. Germline assignment: CDR1 SEHNR and CDR2 FQNEAQ (reference sequence). The CDR3 consists of 16 residues. V shed 10 bases, J shed 0 bases, and the junction held 9 bases outside the gene matches. The CDR3 loop reads CATFGTGAYSGNTIYF. CDR3 coding DNA: TGTGCCACCTTCGGGACAGGGGCCTACTCTGGAAACACCATATATTTT.

The chain carries TRBV7-9 and TRBJ1-3; 8 bases map to TRBD1. The germline V gene encodes CDR1 SEHNR and CDR2 FQNEAQ (reference sequence). Trimming took 0 bases from V and 0 from J; bases not matched to a gene: 4. The CDR3 is 17 residues long. CDR3 region: CASSLAVGTGSGNTIYF. CDR3 nucleotide sequence: TGTGCCAGCAGCTTAGCAGTGGGGACAGGCTCTGGAAACACCATATATTTT. Complete variable domain (other parts from reference TRBV7-9 and TRBJ1-3): DTGVSQNPRHKITKRGQNVTFRCDPISEHNRLYWYRQTLGQGPEFLTYFQNEAQLEKSRLLSDRFSAERPKGSFSTLEIQRTEQGDSAMYLCASSLAVGTGSGNTIYFGEGSWLTVV.

The V and J genes are TRBV12-3 or TRBV12-4 and TRBJ2-3, with D possibly being TRBD2 (7 bases). The CDR3 spans 18 residues. V was shortened by 2 bases and J by 8 bases, with 26 bases between the two germline ends. CDR3 DNA: TGTGCCAGCAGTTTATCACTCACGGGGGGCCCTTCACGATCTACGCAGTATTTT. Amino acid sequence: CASSLSLTGGPSRSTQYF.

The CDR3 protein is CASSQVRAAPQETQYF. The CDR3 region has the DNA TGCGCCAGCAGCCAAGTTCGAGCGGCCCCCCAAGAGACCCAGTACTTC. The chain carries TRBV4-1 and TRBJ2-5; possibly TRBD2 for D (5 bases). The CDR3 runs 16 residues. Germline CDR1 reads MGHRA; CDR2 reads YSYEKL. The V and J ends lost 1 base and 1 base respectively, with 13 bases between them.

CDR3 protein: CASSFPGHGLTEAFF. CDR3 bases: TGTGCCAGCAGCTTTCCTGGCCATGGGTTGACTGAAGCTTTCTTT. V and J are TRBV28 and TRBJ1-1; D unresolved. The CDR3 runs 15 residues. Germline V CDR1 and CDR2: MDHEN, SYDVKM. V lost 6 bases, J lost 5 bases, and 19 bases lay in between. Drawing the rest from reference TRBV28 and TRBJ1-1, the complete variable domain is DVKVTQSSRYLVKRTGEKVFLECVQDMDHENMFWYRQDPGLGLRLIYFSYDVKMKEKGDIPEGYSVSREKKERFSLILESASTNQTSMYLCASSFPGHGLTEAFFGQGTRLTVV.

A few counts support this clonotype. The gene calls are TRBV7-6 and TRBJ2-2, with D maybe TRBD1 (6 bases). Germline assignment: CDR1 SGHVS and CDR2 FNYEAQ. The length of the CDR3 is 19 residues. With 6 bases removed from V and 1 base from J, the gap between germline ends came to 24 bases. CDR3 in DNA: TGTGCCAGCAGAGAGCCGGGACAATTATTGGAGTTGAACACCGGGGAGCTGTTTTTT. This encodes CASREPGQLLELNTGELFF.

This chain joins TRBV10-2 and TRBJ2-7, with D uncertain. The V and J ends lost 4 bases and 3 bases respectively, with 4 bases between them. Germline V gives CDR1 WSHSY, CDR2 SAAADI. CDR3 length: 11 amino acids. CDR3 protein: CASSGYYEQYF. For the CDR3, the DNA is TGCGCCAGCAGTGGGTACTACGAGCAGTACTTC.

V is TRBV27 and J is TRBJ1-5, with TRBD1 as a possible D gene (5 bases). Germline V CDR1 and CDR2: MNHEY, SMNVEV (reference sequence). The CDR3 has 17 amino acids. V was shortened by 0 bases and J by 1 base, with 13 bases between the two germline ends. The CDR3 is CASSLSMWAGSNQPQHF. CDR3 coding DNA: TGTGCCAGCAGTTTATCGATGTGGGCAGGGAGCAATCAGCCCCAGCATTTT.

This chain links TRBV7-9 with TRBJ1-2, with D hard to call. The CDR3 extends over 15 amino acids. The V end lost 0 bases, the J end lost 3 bases, and 11 bases lay between the germline ends. Germline CDR1 and CDR2: SEHNR and FQNEAQ (reference sequence). CDR3 nucleotides: TGTGCCAGCAGCTTAGCACCCCCTCGGGACTATGGCTACACCTTC. Translating it yields CASSLAPPRDYGYTF.

The V gene is TRBV4-1, the J gene TRBJ2-1, with 11 nucleotides matching TRBD2. The ends lost 0 bases at V and 3 bases at J; junction bases unmatched: 1. This CDR3 region has 16 residues. Germline V gene sequence: CDR1 MGHRA, CDR2 YSYEKL. In DNA, the CDR3 is TGCGCCAGCAGCCAAGAACTAGCGGGGGACTACAATGAGCAGTTCTTC. Protein: CASSQELAGDYNEQFF.

This chain links TRBV7-8 with TRBJ2-7, with 12 nucleotides matching TRBD1. This CDR3 is built from 15 residues. Per germline, CDR1 SGHVS and CDR2 FQNEAQ. Germline trimming cut 5 bases from V and 7 bases from J; bases unmatched to any gene: 9. The CDR3 is CASSREGQGAREQYV. Written as DNA, the CDR3 is TGTGCCAGCAGCCGAGAGGGACAGGGGGCGCGGGAGCAGTACGTC.

The V and J genes are TRBV6-2 or TRBV6-3 and TRBJ1-1; possibly TRBD1 for D (6 bases). CDR1 and CDR2 from the germline V gene are MNHEY and SVGEGT. CDR3 length equals 13 residues. As DNA, the CDR3 is TGTGTCAGTACCCCAGGGGCCATACCTGAAGCTTTCTTT. It is translated as CVSTPGAIPEAFF.